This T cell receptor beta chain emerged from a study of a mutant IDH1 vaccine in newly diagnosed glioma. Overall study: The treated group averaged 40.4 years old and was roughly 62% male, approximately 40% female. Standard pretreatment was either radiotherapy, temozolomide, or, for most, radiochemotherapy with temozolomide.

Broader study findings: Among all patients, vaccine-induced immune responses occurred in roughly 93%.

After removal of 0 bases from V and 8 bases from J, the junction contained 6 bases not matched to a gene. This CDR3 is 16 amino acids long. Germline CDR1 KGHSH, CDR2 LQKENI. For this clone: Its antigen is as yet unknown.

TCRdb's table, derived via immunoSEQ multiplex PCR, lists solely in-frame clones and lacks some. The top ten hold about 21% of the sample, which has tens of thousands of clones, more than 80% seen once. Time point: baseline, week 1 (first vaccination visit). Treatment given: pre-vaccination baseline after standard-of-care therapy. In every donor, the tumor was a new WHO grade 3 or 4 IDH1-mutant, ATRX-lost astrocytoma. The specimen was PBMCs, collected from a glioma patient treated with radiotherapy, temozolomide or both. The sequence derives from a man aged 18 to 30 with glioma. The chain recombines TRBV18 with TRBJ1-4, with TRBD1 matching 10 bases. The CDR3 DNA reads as TGTGCCAGCTCACCACCCCTGGACAGGGGGGGCGAAAAACTGTTTTTT. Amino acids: CASSPPLDRGGEKLFF.